The text below deals with one T cell receptor (beta chain). Investigators performed immunoSEQ version v3.0 at survey level. Using immunoSEQ multiplex PCR, the repertoire was profiled, and TCRdb retains in-frame clones only, with some absent. The repertoire has 35,000 to 40,000 clones, 80% to 90% of them found once; the top ten carry approximately 10%. Trimming cost V 4 bases and J 5 bases, with 18 bases left between them. This CDR3 contains 15 residues. Germline-derived CDR1 and CDR2 are MGHRA and YSYEKL. The data were obtained in a study of long-term antiretroviral therapy in people with HIV. The TCR sequence derives from a man between 18 and 35 years old with HIV. The sample here was unsorted PBMCs, taken 2.2 years after starting antiretroviral therapy. The chain recombines TRBV4-1 with TRBJ2-7; D is possibly TRBD2 (5 bases). CDR3 residues: CASSPRDLLVHEQYF. Written as DNA, the CDR3 is TGCGCCAGCAGCCCGAGGGATCTTCTGGTCCACGAGCAGTACTTC.